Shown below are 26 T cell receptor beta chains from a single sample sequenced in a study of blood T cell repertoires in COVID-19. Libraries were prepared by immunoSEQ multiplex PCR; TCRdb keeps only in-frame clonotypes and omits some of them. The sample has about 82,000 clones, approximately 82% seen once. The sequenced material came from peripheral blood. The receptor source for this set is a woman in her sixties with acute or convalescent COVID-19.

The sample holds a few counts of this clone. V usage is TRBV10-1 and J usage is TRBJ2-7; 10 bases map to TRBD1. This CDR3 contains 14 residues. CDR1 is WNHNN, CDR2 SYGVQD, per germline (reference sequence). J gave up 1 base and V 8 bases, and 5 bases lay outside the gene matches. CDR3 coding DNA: TGCGCCAGCCAGGGGGACAGGGGATCCTACGAGCAGTACTTC. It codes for CASQGDRGSYEQYF.

The CDR3 sequence is CASSQGIVDEQYF. The CDR3 DNA reads as TGTGCCAGCAGCCAAGGTATCGTCGACGAGCAGTACTTC. This chain joins TRBV4-2 and TRBJ2-7; unclear D gene. Looked up from germline, CDR1 is LGHNA and CDR2 is YNFKEQ. The CDR3 extends over 13 amino acids. V was trimmed by 1 base and J by 5 bases, leaving 9 bases between them.

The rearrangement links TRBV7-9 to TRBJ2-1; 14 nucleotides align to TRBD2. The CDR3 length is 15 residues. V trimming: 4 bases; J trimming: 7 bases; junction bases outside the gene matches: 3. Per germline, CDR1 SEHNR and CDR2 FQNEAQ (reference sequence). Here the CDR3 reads CASSSGLAGANEQFF. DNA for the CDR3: TGTGCCAGCAGCTCGGGACTAGCGGGAGCTAATGAGCAGTTCTTC.

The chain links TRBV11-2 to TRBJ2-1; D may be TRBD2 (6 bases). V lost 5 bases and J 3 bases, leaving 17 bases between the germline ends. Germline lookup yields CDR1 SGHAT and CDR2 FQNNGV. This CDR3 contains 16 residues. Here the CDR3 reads CASSPQLAMGYNEQFF. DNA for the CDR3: TGTGCCAGCAGCCCGCAACTAGCAATGGGCTACAATGAGCAGTTCTTC.

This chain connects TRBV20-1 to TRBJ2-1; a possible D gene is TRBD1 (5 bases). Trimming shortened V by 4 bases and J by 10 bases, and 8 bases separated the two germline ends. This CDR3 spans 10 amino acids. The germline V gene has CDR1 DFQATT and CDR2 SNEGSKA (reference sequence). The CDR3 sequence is CSAKGPEQFF. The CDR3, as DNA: TGCAGTGCTAAGGGGCCGGAGCAGTTCTTC.

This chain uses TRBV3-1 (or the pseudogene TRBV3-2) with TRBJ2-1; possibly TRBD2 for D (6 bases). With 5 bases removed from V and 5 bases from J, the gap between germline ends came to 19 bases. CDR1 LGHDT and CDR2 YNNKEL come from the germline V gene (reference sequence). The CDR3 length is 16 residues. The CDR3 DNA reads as TGTGCCAGCAGCTTTGGAGAGCGGGCGACGAACAATGAGCAGTTCTTC. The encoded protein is CASSFGERATNNEQFF.

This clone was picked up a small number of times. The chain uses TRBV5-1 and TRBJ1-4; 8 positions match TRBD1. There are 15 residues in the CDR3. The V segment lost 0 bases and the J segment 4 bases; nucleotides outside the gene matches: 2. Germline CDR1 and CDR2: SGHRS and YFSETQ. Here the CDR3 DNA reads TGCGCCAGCAGCTTGGAGACAGGGGTTAATGAAAAACTGTTTTTT. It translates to CASSLETGVNEKLFF.

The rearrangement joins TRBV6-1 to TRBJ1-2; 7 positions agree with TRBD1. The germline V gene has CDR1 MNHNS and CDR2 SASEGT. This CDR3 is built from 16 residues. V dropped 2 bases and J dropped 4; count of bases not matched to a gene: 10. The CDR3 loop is CASSEPRTGMGYGYTF. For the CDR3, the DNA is TGTGCCAGCAGTGAACCCCGGACAGGAATGGGCTATGGCTACACCTTC.

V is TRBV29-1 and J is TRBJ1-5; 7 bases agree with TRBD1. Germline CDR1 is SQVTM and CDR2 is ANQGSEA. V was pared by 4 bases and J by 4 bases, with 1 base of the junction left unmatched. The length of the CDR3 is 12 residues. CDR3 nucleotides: TGCAGCGTTGGGGACAGTAATCAGCCCCAGCATTTT. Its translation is CSVGDSNQPQHF.

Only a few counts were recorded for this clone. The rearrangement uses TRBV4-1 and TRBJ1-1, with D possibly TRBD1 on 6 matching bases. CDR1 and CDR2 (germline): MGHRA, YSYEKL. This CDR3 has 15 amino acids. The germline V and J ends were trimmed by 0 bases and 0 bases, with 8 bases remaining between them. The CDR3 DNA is TGCGCCAGCAGCCAAGAATACAGGGTGAACACTGAAGCTTTCTTT. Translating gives CASSQEYRVNTEAFF.

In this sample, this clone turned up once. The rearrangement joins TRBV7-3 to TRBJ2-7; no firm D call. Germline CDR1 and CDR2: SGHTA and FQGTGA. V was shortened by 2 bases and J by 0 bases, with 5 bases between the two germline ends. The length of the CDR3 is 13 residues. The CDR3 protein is CASSLSSSYEQYF. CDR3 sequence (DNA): TGTGCCAGCAGCTTATCTTCCTCCTACGAGCAGTACTTC.

The CDR3 reads CASSQDRVGGEQFF. CDR3 sequence (DNA): TGCGCCAGCAGCCAAGATCGGGTTGGAGGTGAGCAGTTCTTC. The V gene is TRBV4-1, the J gene TRBJ2-1; weak D call: TRBD2 (5 bases). Trimming cost V 0 bases and J 9 bases, with 12 bases left between them. Germline V gene data show CDR1 as MGHRA and CDR2 as YSYEKL. The length of the CDR3 is 14 residues.

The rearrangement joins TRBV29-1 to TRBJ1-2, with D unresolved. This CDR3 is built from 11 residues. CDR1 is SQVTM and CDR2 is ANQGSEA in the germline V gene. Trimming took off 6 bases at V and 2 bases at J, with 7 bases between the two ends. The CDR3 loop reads CSVRENYGYTF. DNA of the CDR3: TGCAGCGTGAGGGAGAACTATGGCTACACCTTC.

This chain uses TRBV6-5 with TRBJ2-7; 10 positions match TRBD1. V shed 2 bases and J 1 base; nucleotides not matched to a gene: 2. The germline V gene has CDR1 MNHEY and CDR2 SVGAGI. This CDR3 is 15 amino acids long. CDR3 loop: CASSYGTGVSYEQYF. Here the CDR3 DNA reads TGTGCCAGCAGTTACGGGACAGGGGTGTCCTACGAGCAGTACTTC.

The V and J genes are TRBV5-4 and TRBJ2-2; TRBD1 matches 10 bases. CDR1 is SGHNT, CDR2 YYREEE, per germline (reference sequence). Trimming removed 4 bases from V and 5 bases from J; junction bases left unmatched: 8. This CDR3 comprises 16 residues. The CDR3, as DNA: TGTGCCAGCAGCGATCGAGGGACAGGGGTTACCGGGGAGCTGTTTTTT. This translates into CASSDRGTGVTGELFF.

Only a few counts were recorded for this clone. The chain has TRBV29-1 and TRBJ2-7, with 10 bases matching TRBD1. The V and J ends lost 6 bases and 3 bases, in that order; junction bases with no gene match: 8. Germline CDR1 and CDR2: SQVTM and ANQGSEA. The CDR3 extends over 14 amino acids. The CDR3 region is CSVLRDRGGYEQYF. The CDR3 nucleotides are TGCAGCGTCCTCCGGGACAGGGGAGGCTACGAGCAGTACTTC.

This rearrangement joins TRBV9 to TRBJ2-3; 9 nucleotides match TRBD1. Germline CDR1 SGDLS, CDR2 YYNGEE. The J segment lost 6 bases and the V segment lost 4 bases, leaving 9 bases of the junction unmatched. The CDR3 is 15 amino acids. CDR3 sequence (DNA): TGTGCCAGCAGCCCTCGGGACAGGGTGATCGATACGCAGTATTTT. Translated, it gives CASSPRDRVIDTQYF.

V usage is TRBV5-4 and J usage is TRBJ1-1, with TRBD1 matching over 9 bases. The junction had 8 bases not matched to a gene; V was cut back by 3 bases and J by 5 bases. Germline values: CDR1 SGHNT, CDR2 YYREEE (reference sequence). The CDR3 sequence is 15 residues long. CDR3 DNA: TGTGCCAGCAGCTCGGCGACAGGGGGGTGGACTGAAGCTTTCTTT. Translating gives CASSSATGGWTEAFF.

Here the CDR3 DNA reads TGTGCCAGCAGTCGTGCGACAGGGTACCCTGAAGCTTTCTTT. Translated: CASSRATGYPEAFF. The V call is TRBV11-3, the J call TRBJ1-1, with 7 positions matching TRBD1. The V and J ends lost 6 bases and 6 bases, in that order; junction bases with no gene match: 10. Germline CDR1 SGHNT, CDR2 YENEEA. The CDR3 runs to 14 residues.

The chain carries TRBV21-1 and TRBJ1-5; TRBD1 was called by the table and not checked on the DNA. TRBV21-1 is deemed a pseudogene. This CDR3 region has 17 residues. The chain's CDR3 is CASSGRSTVYSNQPQHF. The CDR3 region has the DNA TGTGCCAGCAGCGGGCGTTCGACAGTTTATAGCAATCAGCCCCAGCATTTT.

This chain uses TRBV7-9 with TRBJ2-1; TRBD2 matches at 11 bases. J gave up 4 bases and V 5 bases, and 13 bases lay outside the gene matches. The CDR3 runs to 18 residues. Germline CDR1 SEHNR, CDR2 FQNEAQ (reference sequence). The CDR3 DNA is TGTGCCAGCAGCCCGCCAACCGGGACTAGCGGTTTTTACAATGAGCAGTTCTTC. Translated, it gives CASSPPTGTSGFYNEQFF.

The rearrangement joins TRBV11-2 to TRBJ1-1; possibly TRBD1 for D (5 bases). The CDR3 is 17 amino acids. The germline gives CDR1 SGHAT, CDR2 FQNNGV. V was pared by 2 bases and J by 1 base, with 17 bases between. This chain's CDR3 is CASSLRQPSVQNTEAFF. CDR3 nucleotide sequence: TGTGCCAGCAGCTTACGACAGCCCTCCGTACAGAACACTGAAGCTTTCTTT.

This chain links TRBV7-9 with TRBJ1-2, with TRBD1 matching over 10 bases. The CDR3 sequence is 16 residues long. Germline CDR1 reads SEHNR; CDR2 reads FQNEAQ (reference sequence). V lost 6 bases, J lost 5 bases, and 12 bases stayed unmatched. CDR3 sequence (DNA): TGTGCCAGCAGTCTAACAACGCCGGGACAGGGGTATGGCTACACCTTC. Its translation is CASSLTTPGQGYGYTF.

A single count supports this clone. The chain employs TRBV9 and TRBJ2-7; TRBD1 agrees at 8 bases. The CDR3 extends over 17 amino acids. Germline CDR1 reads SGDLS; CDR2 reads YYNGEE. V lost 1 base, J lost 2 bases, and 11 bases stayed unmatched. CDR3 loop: CASSVSHPDRGPYEQYF. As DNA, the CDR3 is TGTGCCAGCAGCGTATCTCATCCCGACAGGGGCCCCTACGAGCAGTACTTC.

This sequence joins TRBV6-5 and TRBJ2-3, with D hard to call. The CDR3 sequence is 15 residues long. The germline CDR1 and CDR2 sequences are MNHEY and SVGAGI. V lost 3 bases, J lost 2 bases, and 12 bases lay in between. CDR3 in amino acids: CASSYFPSDTDTQYF. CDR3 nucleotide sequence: TGTGCCAGCAGTTATTTCCCCAGCGACACAGATACGCAGTATTTT.

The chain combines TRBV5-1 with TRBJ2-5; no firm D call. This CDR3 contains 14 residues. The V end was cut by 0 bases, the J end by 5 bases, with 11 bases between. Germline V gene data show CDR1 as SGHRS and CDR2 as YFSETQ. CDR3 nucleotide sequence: TGCGCCAGCAGCTTGGAGACTCCTCGGGAGACCCAGTACTTC. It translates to CASSLETPRETQYF.